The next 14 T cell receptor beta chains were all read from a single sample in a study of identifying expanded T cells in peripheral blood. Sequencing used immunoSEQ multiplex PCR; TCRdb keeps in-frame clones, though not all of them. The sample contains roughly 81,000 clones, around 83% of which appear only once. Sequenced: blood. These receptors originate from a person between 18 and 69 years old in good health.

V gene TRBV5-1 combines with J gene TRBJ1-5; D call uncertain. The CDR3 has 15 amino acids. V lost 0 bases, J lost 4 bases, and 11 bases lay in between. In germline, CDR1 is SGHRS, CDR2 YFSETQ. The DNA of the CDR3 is TGCGCCAGCAGCTTGGATGACGGGGTAAATCAGCCCCAGCATTTT. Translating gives CASSLDDGVNQPQHF.

This chain's CDR3 is CASSQTVAGPPTDTQYF. For the CDR3, the DNA is TGTGCCAGCAGCCAGACGGTAGCGGGACCTCCCACAGATACGCAGTATTTT. This chain links TRBV4-2 with TRBJ2-3, with 8 bases fitting TRBD2. The CDR3 sequence is 17 residues long. Per the germline V gene, CDR1 is LGHNA and CDR2 is YNFKEQ. V dropped 3 bases and J dropped 2; count of bases not matched to a gene: 10.

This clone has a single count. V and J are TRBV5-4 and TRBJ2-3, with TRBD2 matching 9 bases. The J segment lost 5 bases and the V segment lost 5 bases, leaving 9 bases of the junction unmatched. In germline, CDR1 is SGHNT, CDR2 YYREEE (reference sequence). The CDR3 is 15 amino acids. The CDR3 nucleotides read TGTGCCAGCAGGCCATTAATAGCGGGAGTAGATACGCAGTATTTT. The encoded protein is CASRPLIAGVDTQYF. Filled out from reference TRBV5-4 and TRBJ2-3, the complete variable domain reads ETGVTQSPTHLIKTRGQQVTLRCSSQSGHNTVSWYQQALGQGPQFIFQYYREEENGRGNFPPRFSGLQFPNYSSELNVNALELDDSALYLCASRPLIAGVDTQYFGPGTRLTVL.

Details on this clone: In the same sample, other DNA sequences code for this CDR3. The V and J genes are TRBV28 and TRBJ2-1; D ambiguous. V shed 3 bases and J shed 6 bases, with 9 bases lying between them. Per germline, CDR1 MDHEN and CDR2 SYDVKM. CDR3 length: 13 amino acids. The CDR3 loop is CASSFLAGNEQFF. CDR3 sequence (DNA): TGTGCCAGCAGTTTCCTCGCTGGCAATGAGCAGTTCTTC.

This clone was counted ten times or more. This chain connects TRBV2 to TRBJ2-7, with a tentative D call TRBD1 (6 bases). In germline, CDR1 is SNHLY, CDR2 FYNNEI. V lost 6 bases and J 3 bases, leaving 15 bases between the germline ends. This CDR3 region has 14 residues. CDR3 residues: CASRGDRNDYEQYF. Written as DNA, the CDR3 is TGTGCCAGCAGAGGAGACAGGAATGACTACGAGCAGTACTTC. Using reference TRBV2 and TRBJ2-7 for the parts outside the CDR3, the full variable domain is EPEVTQTPSHQVTQMGQEVILRCVPISNHLYFYWYRQILGQKVEFLVSFYNNEISEKSEIFDDQFSVERPDGSNFTLKIRSTKLEDSAMYFCASRGDRNDYEQYFGPGTRLTVT.

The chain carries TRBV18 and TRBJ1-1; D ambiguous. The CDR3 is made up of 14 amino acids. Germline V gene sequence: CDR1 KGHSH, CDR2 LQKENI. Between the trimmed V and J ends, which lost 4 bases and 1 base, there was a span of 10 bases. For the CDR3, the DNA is TGTGCCAGCTCACTCCCCACTTGGAACACTGAAGCTTTCTTT. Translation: CASSLPTWNTEAFF.

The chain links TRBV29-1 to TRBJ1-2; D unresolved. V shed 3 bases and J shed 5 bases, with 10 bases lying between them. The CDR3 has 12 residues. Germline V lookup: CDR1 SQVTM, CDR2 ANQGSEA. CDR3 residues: CSVDGQGYGYTF. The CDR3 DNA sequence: TGCAGCGTTGACGGCCAAGGGTATGGCTACACCTTC.

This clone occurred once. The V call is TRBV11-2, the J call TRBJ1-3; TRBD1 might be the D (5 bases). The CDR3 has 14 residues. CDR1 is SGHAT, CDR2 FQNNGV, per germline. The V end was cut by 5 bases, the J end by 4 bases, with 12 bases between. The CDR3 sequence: CASSPTTGGNTIYF. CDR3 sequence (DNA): TGTGCCAGCAGCCCCACTACAGGCGGAAACACCATATATTTT.

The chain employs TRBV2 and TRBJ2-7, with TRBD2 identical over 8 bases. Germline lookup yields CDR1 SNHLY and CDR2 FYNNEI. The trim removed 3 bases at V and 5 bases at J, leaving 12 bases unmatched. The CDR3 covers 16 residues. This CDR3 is CASSDPSLAEGDEQYF. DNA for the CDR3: TGTGCCAGCAGTGACCCCTCACTAGCGGAAGGCGACGAGCAGTACTTC.

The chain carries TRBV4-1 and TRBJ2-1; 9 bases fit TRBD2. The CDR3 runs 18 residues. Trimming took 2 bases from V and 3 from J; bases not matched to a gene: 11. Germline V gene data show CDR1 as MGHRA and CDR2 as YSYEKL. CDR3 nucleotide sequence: TGCGCCAGCAGCCAAAAATTCCAGCGGGAGGTCTACTACAATGAGCAGTTCTTC. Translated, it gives CASSQKFQREVYYNEQFF.

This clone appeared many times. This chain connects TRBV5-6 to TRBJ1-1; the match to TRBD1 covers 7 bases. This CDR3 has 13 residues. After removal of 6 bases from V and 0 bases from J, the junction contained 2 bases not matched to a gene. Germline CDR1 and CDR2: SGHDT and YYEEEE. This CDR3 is CASTGQVNTEAFF. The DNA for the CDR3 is TGTGCCAGCACCGGACAGGTGAACACTGAAGCTTTCTTT.

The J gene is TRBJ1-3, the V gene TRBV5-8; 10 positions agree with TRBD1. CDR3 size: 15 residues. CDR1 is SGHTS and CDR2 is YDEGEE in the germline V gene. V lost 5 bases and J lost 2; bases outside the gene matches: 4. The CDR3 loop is CASSWGQGTGNTIYF. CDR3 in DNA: TGTGCCAGCAGTTGGGGACAGGGGACTGGAAACACCATATATTTT.

The CDR3, as DNA: TGTGCCAGCAGCCCGGGGACCCCAAAAAACACCATATATTTT. This encodes CASSPGTPKNTIYF. The chain links TRBV5-7 to TRBJ1-3; perhaps TRBD1 as D (5 bases). TRBV5-7 is an open reading frame, and its role is uncertain. Trimming left V 4 bases short and J 6 bases short, with 14 bases between. The CDR3 runs to 14 residues.

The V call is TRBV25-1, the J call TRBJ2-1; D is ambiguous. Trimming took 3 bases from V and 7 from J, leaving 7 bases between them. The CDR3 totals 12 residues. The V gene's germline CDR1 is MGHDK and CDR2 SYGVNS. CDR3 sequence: CASSDVFNEQFF. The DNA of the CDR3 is TGTGCCAGCAGTGATGTGTTTAATGAGCAGTTCTTC.